Listed below are T cell receptor beta chains from one sample, sequenced in a study of human T cells and chemical hapten exposure. TCRdb reprocessed the RACE reads via MiXCR and lists one record per CDR3 protein. Found here are under 200,000 distinct CDR3 sequences, around 30% of them singletons; the top ten hold just under 3%. The sequencing here drew on whole blood, taken in connection with sensitization to the hapten diphenylcyclopropenone (DPC). All receptors come from a woman in her 30s with alopecia areata. Some clones in this sample may be carry-over from other donors' samples. CDR3s include the opening cysteine and the closing phenylalanine or tryptophan. The order of the fields is CDR3 DNA, CDR3 protein, clone size, V gene, J gene, D gene. A D gene is named only where the DNA matches it firmly. The size of a clone is reported for some rows only, either as once, few or many, or as a class for expanded clones.

TGCAGCGTTGGACATTTTGAAGCTTTCTTT	CSVGHFEAFF	many	TRBV29-1	TRBJ1-1	.
TGTGCCAGCAGCCAGACTAGCGGGAGTAGCCATACGCAGTATTTT	CASSQTSGSSHTQYF	.	TRBV7-2	TRBJ2-3	TRBD2
TGTGCCAGCAGCTCCGGGATCACTTATGGCTACACCTTC	CASSSGITYGYTF	.	TRBV7-2	TRBJ1-2	.
TGTGCCAGCAGTGATAATTCACCCCTCCACTTT	CASSDNSPLHF	.	TRBV28	TRBJ1-6	.
TGTGCCAGCAGCTTAGCCCAATCGAGCTCCTATAATTCACCCCTCCACTTT	CASSLAQSSSYNSPLHF	.	TRBV7-8	TRBJ1-6	.
TGCGCCAGCAGCCAAGACAGGGATCGAAAACTGTTTTTT	CASSQDRDRKLFF	.	TRBV4-1	TRBJ1-4	.
TGCAGTGCGTATGGAGGGGGGGCAAAGAATGAGCAGTTCTTC	CSAYGGGAKNEQFF	.	TRBV20-1	TRBJ2-1	.
TGTGCCAGCAGCTTAGAGGCTGCCTGGACCCTCCACTTT	CASSLEAAWTLHF	.	TRBV11-2	TRBJ1-6	.
TGTGCCAGCAGCTTATTACTAGCGGGGGGGCTCGCCGGGGAGCTGTTTTTT	CASSLLLAGGLAGELFF	.	TRBV7-8	TRBJ2-2	TRBD2
TGCAGTGCTAGTACAGGGGGCGCGGGAACTGAAGCTTTCTTT	CSASTGGAGTEAFF	.	TRBV20-1	TRBJ1-1	TRBD1
TGTGCCATCAGTGAGTTGGGCAATGGAGAGACCCAGTACTTC	CAISELGNGETQYF	.	TRBV10-3	TRBJ2-5	.